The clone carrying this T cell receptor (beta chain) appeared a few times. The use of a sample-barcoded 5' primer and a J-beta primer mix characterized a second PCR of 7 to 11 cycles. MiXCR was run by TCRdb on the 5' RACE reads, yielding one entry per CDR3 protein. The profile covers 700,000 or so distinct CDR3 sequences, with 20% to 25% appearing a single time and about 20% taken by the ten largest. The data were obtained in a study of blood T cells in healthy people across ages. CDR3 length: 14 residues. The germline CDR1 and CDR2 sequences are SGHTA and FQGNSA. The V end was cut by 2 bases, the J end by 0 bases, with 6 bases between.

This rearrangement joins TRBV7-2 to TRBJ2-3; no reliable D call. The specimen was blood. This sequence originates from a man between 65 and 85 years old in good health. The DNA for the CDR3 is TGTGCCAGCAGCTTAATGCGGAGCACAGATACGCAGTATTTT. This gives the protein CASSLMRSTDTQYF.